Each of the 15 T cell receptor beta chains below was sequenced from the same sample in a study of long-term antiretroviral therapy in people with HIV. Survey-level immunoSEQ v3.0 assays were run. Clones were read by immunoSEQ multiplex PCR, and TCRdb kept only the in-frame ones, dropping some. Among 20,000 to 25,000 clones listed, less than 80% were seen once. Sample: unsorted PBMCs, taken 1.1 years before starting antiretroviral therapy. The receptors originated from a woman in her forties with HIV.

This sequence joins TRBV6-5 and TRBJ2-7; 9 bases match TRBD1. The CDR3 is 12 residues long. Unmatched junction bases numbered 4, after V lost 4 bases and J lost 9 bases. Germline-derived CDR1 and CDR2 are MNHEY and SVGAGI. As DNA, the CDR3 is TGTGCCAGCAGTTTCGGGACAGGGCTGCAGTACTTC. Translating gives CASSFGTGLQYF.

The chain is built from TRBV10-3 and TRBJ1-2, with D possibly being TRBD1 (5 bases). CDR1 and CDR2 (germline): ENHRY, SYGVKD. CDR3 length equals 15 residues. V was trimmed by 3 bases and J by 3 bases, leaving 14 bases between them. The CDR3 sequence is CAISDLGEQDYGYTF. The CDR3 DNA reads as TGTGCCATCAGTGATTTGGGGGAACAGGACTATGGCTACACCTTC.

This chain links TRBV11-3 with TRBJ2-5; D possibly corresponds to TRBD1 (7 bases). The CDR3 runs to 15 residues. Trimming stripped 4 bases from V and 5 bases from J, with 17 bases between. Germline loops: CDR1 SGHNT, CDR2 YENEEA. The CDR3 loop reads CASSYGGGLEETQYF. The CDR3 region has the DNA TGTGCCAGCAGCTATGGAGGGGGCCTTGAGGAGACCCAGTACTTC.

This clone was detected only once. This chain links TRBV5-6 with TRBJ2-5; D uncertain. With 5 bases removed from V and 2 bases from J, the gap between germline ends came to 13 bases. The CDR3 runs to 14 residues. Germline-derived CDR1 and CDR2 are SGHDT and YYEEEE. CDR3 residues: CASSYSVQQETQYF. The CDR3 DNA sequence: TGTGCCAGCAGTTATTCGGTCCAGCAAGAGACCCAGTACTTC.

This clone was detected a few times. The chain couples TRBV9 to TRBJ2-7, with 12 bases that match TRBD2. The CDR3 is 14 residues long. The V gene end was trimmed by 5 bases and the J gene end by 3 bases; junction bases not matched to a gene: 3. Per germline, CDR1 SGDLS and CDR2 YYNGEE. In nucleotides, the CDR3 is TGTGCCAGCAGTCAGACTAGCGGGAGCTACGAGCAGTACTTC. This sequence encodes CASSQTSGSYEQYF. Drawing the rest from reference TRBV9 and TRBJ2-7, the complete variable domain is DSGVTQTPKHLITATGQRVTLRCSPRSGDLSVYWYQQSLDQGLQFLIQYYNGEERAKGNILERFSAQQFPDLHSELNLSSLELGDSALYFCASSQTSGSYEQYFGPGTRLTVT.

This CDR3 reads CASSLGSRPYEQYF. CDR3 DNA sequence: TGTGCCAGCAGCTTGGGAAGCCGCCCCTACGAGCAGTACTTC. The chain is built from TRBV4-2 and TRBJ2-7; no firm D call. Trimming shortened V by 5 bases and J by 2 bases, and 13 bases separated the two germline ends. Germline lookup yields CDR1 LGHNA and CDR2 YNFKEQ. The CDR3 extends over 14 amino acids.

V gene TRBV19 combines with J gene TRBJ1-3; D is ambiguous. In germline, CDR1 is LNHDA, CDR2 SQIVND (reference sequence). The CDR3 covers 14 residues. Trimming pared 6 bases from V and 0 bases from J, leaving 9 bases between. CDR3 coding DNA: TGTGCCAGTAGGAAAGCGGGCTCTGGAAACACCATATATTTT. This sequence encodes CASRKAGSGNTIYF. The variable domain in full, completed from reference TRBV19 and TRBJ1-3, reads DGGITQSPKYLFRKEGQNVTLSCEQNLNHDAMYWYRQDPGQGLRLIYYSQIVNDFQKGDIAEGYSVSREKKESFPLTVTSAQKNPTAFYLCASRKAGSGNTIYFGEGSWLTVV.

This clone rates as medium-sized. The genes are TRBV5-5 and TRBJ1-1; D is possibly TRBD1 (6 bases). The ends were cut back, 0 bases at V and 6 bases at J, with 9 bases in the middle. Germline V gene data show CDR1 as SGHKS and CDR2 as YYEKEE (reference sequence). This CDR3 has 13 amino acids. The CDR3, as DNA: TGTGCCAGCAGCTTGGCTGGGGGGCCTGAAGCTTTCTTT. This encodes CASSLAGGPEAFF.

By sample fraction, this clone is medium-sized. CDR3 sequence (DNA): TGTGCCAGCAGCGTAGAGGCGGGAGCAGATACGCAGTATTTT. Translation: CASSVEAGADTQYF. The V gene is TRBV9, the J gene TRBJ2-3; 7 nucleotides line up with TRBD2. The CDR3 extends over 14 amino acids. In germline, CDR1 is SGDLS, CDR2 YYNGEE. J gave up 4 bases and V 0 bases, and 2 bases lay outside the gene matches.

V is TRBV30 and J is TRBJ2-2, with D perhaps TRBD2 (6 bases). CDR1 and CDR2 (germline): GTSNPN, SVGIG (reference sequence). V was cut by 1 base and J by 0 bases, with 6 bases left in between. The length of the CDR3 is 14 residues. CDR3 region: CAWSGGANTGELFF. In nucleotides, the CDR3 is TGTGCCTGGAGTGGGGGGGCGAACACCGGGGAGCTGTTTTTT. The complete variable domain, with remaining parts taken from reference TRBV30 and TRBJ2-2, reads SQTIHQWPATLVQPVGSPLSLECTVEGTSNPNLYWYRQAAGRGLQLLFYSVGIGQISSEVPQNLSASRPQDRQFILSSKKLLLSDSGFYLCAWSGGANTGELFFGEGSRLTVL.

The CDR3 coding sequence is TGTGCCAGCAGCCTGACAGGGATGGGCACAGATACGCAGTATTTT. This sequence encodes CASSLTGMGTDTQYF. V usage is TRBV5-6 and J usage is TRBJ2-3; 7 bases are shared with TRBD1. The CDR3 extends over 15 amino acids. Per the germline V gene, CDR1 is SGHDT and CDR2 is YYEEEE. Unmatched junction bases numbered 6, after V lost 4 bases and J lost 1 base.

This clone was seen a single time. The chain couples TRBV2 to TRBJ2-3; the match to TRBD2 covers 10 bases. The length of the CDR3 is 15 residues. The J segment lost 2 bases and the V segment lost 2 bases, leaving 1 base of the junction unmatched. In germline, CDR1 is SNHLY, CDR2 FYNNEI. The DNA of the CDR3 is TGTGCCAGCAGTGAAACTAGCGGGACCACAGATACGCAGTATTTT. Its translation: CASSETSGTTDTQYF.

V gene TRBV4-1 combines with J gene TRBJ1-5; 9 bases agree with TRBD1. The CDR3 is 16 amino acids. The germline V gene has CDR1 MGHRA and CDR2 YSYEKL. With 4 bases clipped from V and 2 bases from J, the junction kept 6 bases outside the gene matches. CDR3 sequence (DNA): TGCGCCAGCAGCCGCTTACAGGGGGCAGGCAATCAGCCCCAGCATTTT. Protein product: CASSRLQGAGNQPQHF.

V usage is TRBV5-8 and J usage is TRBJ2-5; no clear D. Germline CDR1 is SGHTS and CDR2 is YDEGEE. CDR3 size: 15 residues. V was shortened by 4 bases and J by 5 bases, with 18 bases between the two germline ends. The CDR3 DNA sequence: TGTGCCAGCAGCACGCAGGTAGCTTTGGGGGAGACCCAGTACTTC. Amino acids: CASSTQVALGETQYF. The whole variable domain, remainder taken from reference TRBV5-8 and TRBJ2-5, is EAGVTQSPTHLIKTRGQQATLRCSPISGHTSVYWYQQALGLGLQFLLWYDEGEERNRGNFPPRFSGRQFPNYSSELNVNALELEDSALYLCASSTQVALGETQYFGPGTRLLVL.

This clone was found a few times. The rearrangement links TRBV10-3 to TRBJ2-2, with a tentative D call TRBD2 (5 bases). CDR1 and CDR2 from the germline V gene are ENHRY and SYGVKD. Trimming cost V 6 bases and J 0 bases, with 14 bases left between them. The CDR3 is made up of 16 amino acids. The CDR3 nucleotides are TGTGCCATCAGGACCCTAGACGGGGCGAACACCGGGGAGCTGTTTTTT. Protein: CAIRTLDGANTGELFF.